This paragraph reports one T cell receptor beta chain. The data originate from a study of cytomegalovirus exposure and HLA in healthy donors. In the PCR, 60 Vbeta and 13 Jbeta primers were used. The table came from immunoSEQ multiplex PCR; TCRdb's copy has only in-frame clones and leaves some out. The profile shows 150,000 to 200,000 clones, roughly four fifths of them singletons. This CDR3 comprises 14 residues. V was trimmed by 0 bases and J by 2 bases, leaving 8 bases between them. Germline CDR1 MGHDK, CDR2 SYGVNS. This sequence joins TRBV25-1 and TRBJ2-7, with D possibly TRBD2 on 6 matching bases. This clonotype was sampled from a man between 25 and 39 years old in good health and CMV-seronegative. The sequenced sample was PBMCs. The DNA for the CDR3 is TGTGCCAGCAGTGAATACGGCGGGACCTACGAGCAGTACTTC. The encoded protein is CASSEYGGTYEQYF.